This record concerns one T cell receptor beta chain sequence. Its antigen is not identified. CDR3 size: 15 residues. J lost 1 base, V lost 2 bases, and 3 bases had no gene match. Per the germline V gene, CDR1 is SGHNT and CDR2 is YYREEE (reference sequence). Each sorted subset replicate got 200 ng genomic DNA, 30,000 or so genomes. The method was immunoSEQ multiplex PCR; TCRdb's version includes in-frame clones alone and lacks a portion of them. The data contain 740,000 or so clones, around 73% of them singletons. The data originate from a study of shared clonotypes between healthy human individuals. Study at large: CD8 memory received one plate per donor, CD8 naive two, CD4 memory three and CD4 naive three.

General study points: The diversity represented, both genetic and in exposure history, was limited by few donors.

The sample consisted of memory CD4+ T cells sorted from blood. Subset of the sample: CD45RA-negative fraction. The chain recombines TRBV5-4 with TRBJ2-3, with 8 bases lining up with TRBD2. The source is a woman aged 25 to 39 in good health. The CDR3 nucleotides are TGTGCCAGCAGCTTAGCGGGAGTGGGCACAGATACGCAGTATTTT. Translation: CASSLAGVGTDTQYF.